These 4 T cell receptor beta chains share one sample of origin, sequenced in a study of blood T cell repertoires in COVID-19. Sequencing used immunoSEQ multiplex PCR; TCRdb keeps in-frame clones, though not all of them. The table lists 150,000 or so clones, about 90% of them singletons. The material sequenced was PBMCs or T cells enriched from blood (not recorded which). These receptors all come from a woman aged 40 to 50 who had been exposed to COVID-19.

V gene TRBV5-1 combines with J gene TRBJ2-1, with a weak D call TRBD2 (7 bases). Germline CDR1 and CDR2: SGHRS and YFSETQ. V lost 0 bases and J 9 bases, leaving 13 bases between the germline ends. CDR3 length: 14 amino acids. In DNA form, the CDR3 reads TGCGCCAGCAGCTTGGAAAGGGGGGAGGGTGAGCAGTTCTTC. Amino acid sequence: CASSLERGEGEQFF.

This rearrangement joins TRBV10-3 to TRBJ2-5; TRBD2 matches at 9 bases. This CDR3 has 14 residues. J lost 5 bases, V lost 4 bases, and 5 bases had no gene match. Germline V gives CDR1 ENHRY, CDR2 SYGVKD. The CDR3 loop reads CAISVAGERETQYF. The CDR3 nucleotides are TGTGCCATCAGTGTAGCGGGAGAAAGGGAGACCCAGTACTTC.

This clone was observed a handful of times. This sequence joins TRBV28 and TRBJ1-5, with a tentative D call TRBD1 (6 bases). CDR1 and CDR2 (germline): MDHEN, SYDVKM. CDR3 size: 15 residues. Trimming removed 8 bases from V and 2 bases from J, with 16 bases in between. The CDR3, as DNA: TGTGCCAGCCTCTCCCCAGGGGTTCGCAATCAGCCCCAGCATTTT. Amino acid sequence: CASLSPGVRNQPQHF.

The genes are TRBV23-1 and TRBJ1-5, with D tentatively TRBD1 (6 bases). TRBV23-1 is given ORF status, its function remaining uncertain. Trimming pared 4 bases from V and 4 bases from J, leaving 14 bases between. The CDR3 consists of 15 residues. The CDR3 DNA reads TGCGCCAGCAGTCTAATACAGGGTGTGAATCAGCCCCAGCATTTT. Translation gives CASSLIQGVNQPQHF.